This T cell receptor beta chain was recovered during a study of cytomegalovirus exposure and HLA in healthy donors. The table lists this clone with a count of one. What it binds is unknown. Germline trimming cut 10 bases from V and 8 bases from J; bases unmatched to any gene: 16. Germline V gene sequence: CDR1 MNHNS, CDR2 SASEGT. The CDR3 consists of 14 residues. PCR primers comprised 60 Vbeta and 13 Jbeta primers. Sequencing used immunoSEQ multiplex PCR; TCRdb keeps in-frame clones, though not all of them. The table has about 270,000 clones, approximately 70% seen once. Broader study findings: An ancestry cluster, one associated with Asian ancestry, reportedly showed fewer N-insertions than the approximately 650-donor mean in a later analysis. The authors confirmed in vitro that a few CMV-associated chains were specific for CMV antigens. The sole available immune exposure information was CMV serostatus.

V usage is TRBV6-1 and J usage is TRBJ1-2; TRBD1 matches 7 bases. Material for sequencing was PBMCs. This sequence was found in a female donor in good health and CMV-seronegative. The DNA of the CDR3 is TGTGCCATAGGTTTGCGACAGGGCGCGAAGGGCTACACCTTC. Translation gives CAIGLRQGAKGYTF.